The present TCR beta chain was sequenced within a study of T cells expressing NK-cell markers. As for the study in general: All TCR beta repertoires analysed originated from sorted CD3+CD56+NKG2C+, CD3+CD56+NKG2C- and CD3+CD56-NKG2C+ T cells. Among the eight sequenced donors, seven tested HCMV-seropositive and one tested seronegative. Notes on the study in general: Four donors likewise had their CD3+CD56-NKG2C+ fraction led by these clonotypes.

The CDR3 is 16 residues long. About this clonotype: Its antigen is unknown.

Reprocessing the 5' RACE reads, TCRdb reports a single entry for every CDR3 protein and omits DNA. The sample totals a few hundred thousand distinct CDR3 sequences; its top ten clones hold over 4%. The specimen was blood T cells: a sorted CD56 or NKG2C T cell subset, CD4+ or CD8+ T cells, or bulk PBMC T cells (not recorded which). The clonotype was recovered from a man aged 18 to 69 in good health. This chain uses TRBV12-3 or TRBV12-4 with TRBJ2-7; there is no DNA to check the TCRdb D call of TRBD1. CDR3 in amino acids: CASSRPGTGISYEQYF.